This T cell receptor beta chain was found in a study of blood T cell repertoires in COVID-19. At the level of the study: Sites across the United States, Italy and Spain contributed samples from acute and convalescent COVID-19. T cells, B-cell-depleted T cells, or PBMCs provided the cDNA or gDNA that served as material.

The CDR3 length is 16 residues. Those enrolled in Seattle joined during active infection and were followed longitudinally afterward. In the authors' workflow: Amplified reference gene primers provided the basis for estimating nucleated cell counts. Using immunoSEQ multiplex PCR, the repertoire was profiled, and TCRdb retains in-frame clones only, with some absent. That table is the source of V, J and clone size, and D and trimming were worked out from the DNA. The sample has fewer than 90,000 clones; around 74% are singletons. This sequence joins TRBV21-1 and TRBJ1-1; whether TRBD1, the table's D call, matches the DNA was not checked. TRBV21-1 is listed as a pseudogene. The receptor was derived from a man in his fifties or sixties with COVID-19, enrolled during active disease. Sequencing was carried out using peripheral blood. The CDR3: CASSLLNRGGNTEAFF. CDR3 DNA sequence: TGTGCCAGCAGCCTGCTCAATAGGGGCGGGAACACTGAAGCTTTCTTT.